The 14 T cell receptor beta chains below all came from one sample that was sequenced in a study of chemoradiotherapy in HPV16-positive cancers. TCRdb's copy holds only in-frame clones and misses some; the assay was immunoSEQ multiplex PCR. The sample consists of a few hundred clones, around four fifths of them appearing once. The sample in question was tumor tissue, obtained from a patient who underwent chemoradiotherapy. These TCRs come from a human donor with HPV-associated anogenital cancer.

This clone was recorded only once. V gene TRBV19 combines with J gene TRBJ2-6; unclear D gene. The CDR3 is made up of 16 amino acids. Germline assignment: CDR1 LNHDA and CDR2 SQIVND (reference sequence). Between the trimmed V and J ends, which lost 3 bases and 0 bases, there was a span of 9 bases. The chain's CDR3 is CASSIGSNSGANVLTF. The CDR3 DNA follows: TGTGCCAGTAGTATTGGCAGTAACTCTGGGGCCAACGTCCTGACTTTC. The whole variable domain, remainder taken from reference TRBV19 and TRBJ2-6, is DGGITQSPKYLFRKEGQNVTLSCEQNLNHDAMYWYRQDPGQGLRLIYYSQIVNDFQKGDIAEGYSVSREKKESFPLTVTSAQKNPTAFYLCASSIGSNSGANVLTFGAGSRLTVL.

This chain connects TRBV4-3 to TRBJ1-4; 8 nucleotides match TRBD1. The CDR3 loop spans 16 amino acids. J lost 7 bases, V lost 3 bases, and 10 bases had no gene match. Germline values: CDR1 LGHNA, CDR2 YSLEER. CDR3 in amino acids: CASSHLTGVSVEKLFF. The CDR3 DNA follows: TGCGCCAGCAGCCACCTGACAGGGGTTTCTGTTGAAAAACTGTTTTTT.

The rearrangement uses TRBV7-2 and TRBJ2-7; D is perhaps TRBD1 (6 bases). V dropped 7 bases and J dropped 2 bases, with 21 bases sitting between them. Looked up from germline, CDR1 is SGHTA and CDR2 is FQGNSA. The CDR3 loop spans 16 amino acids. CDR3 amino acids: CASIEGGSALTYEQYF. Written as DNA, the CDR3 is TGTGCCAGCATCGAAGGGGGTAGCGCCTTAACCTACGAGCAGTACTTC.

The chain is built from TRBV10-3 and TRBJ1-5; TRBD1 matches at 9 bases. Looked up from germline, CDR1 is ENHRY and CDR2 is SYGVKD. The CDR3 extends over 14 amino acids. With 6 bases clipped from V and 2 bases from J, the junction kept 2 bases outside the gene matches. As DNA, the CDR3 is TGTGCCATCAGGGACAGGGGTGGCAATCAGCCCCAGCATTTT. Its protein is CAIRDRGGNQPQHF.

The V and J genes are TRBV28 and TRBJ2-7, with D perhaps given as TRBD1 or TRBD2 (5 bases each). The CDR3 length is 12 residues. V dropped 2 bases and J dropped 4 bases, with 6 bases sitting between them. CDR1 is MDHEN and CDR2 is SYDVKM in the germline V gene. The CDR3 nucleotides read TGTGCCAGCAGTTTAGAGGGGTACGAGCAGTACTTC. As protein: CASSLEGYEQYF.

The chain links TRBV5-1 to TRBJ1-4, with 8 bases aligning to TRBD1. The V and J ends lost 1 base and 7 bases, in that order; junction bases with no gene match: 6. In germline, CDR1 is SGHRS, CDR2 YFSETQ. This CDR3 has 15 residues. The CDR3 loop is CASSLSGQGGEKLFF. The CDR3 DNA sequence: TGCGCCAGCAGCTTGTCCGGACAGGGCGGTGAAAAACTGTTTTTT.

DNA for the CDR3: TGTGCCAGCAGCGTAGCGGGGAAATTCGCGAACACCGGGGAGCTGTTTTTT. Its translation is CASSVAGKFANTGELFF. The rearrangement links TRBV9 to TRBJ2-2; TRBD2 might be the D (5 bases). Trimming shortened V by 0 bases and J by 0 bases, and 12 bases separated the two germline ends. Germline V gene sequence: CDR1 SGDLS, CDR2 YYNGEE. The CDR3 totals 17 residues.

The chain links TRBV5-5 to TRBJ2-1, with TRBD2 matching over 14 bases. CDR1 SGHKS and CDR2 YYEKEE come from the germline V gene (reference sequence). This CDR3 region has 16 residues. Trimming at V came to 0 bases and at J to 5 bases, leaving 1 base not matched to a gene. The DNA of the CDR3 is TGTGCCAGCAGCTTGGGACTAGCGGGAGGGGACAATGAGCAGTTCTTC. Translated: CASSLGLAGGDNEQFF.

The chain has TRBV6-4 and TRBJ2-1; 8 bases align to TRBD2. After removal of 4 bases from V and 2 bases from J, the junction contained 4 bases not matched to a gene. Germline CDR1 and CDR2: MRHNA and SNTAGT. This CDR3 comprises 15 residues. The CDR3 spells CASSGEAGAYNEQFF. The DNA for the CDR3 is TGTGCCAGCAGTGGCGAAGCGGGAGCCTACAATGAGCAGTTCTTC.

The chain couples TRBV6-5 to TRBJ1-4; D gene ambiguous. Germline V gene data show CDR1 as MNHEY and CDR2 as SVGAGI. CDR3 length: 12 amino acids. Trimming removed 4 bases from V and 8 bases from J, with 8 bases in between. CDR3 nucleotides: TGTGCCAGCAGTTCCGACCGCGAAAAACTGTTTTTT. It specifies CASSSDREKLFF.

The chain has TRBV7-6 and TRBJ1-3; no definite D call. Germline CDR1 is SGHVS and CDR2 is FNYEAQ. The V and J ends lost 1 base and 0 bases respectively, with 4 bases between them. The CDR3 sequence is 14 residues long. CDR3 coding DNA: TGTGCCAGCAGCTTAGGGTCCTCTGGAAACACCATATATTTT. This gives the protein CASSLGSSGNTIYF.

The chain combines TRBV6-5 with TRBJ2-1; D may be TRBD2 (5 bases). Trimming pared 5 bases from V and 11 bases from J, leaving 10 bases between. The CDR3 covers 11 residues. CDR1 is MNHEY and CDR2 is SVGAGI in the germline V gene. DNA for the CDR3: TGTGCCAGCAGTACCCCTAGCCAGCAGTTCTTC. Translated: CASSTPSQQFF.

This chain links TRBV18 with TRBJ2-1; 7 bases are a match to TRBD1. With 3 bases clipped from V and 6 bases from J, the junction kept 11 bases outside the gene matches. The CDR3 loop spans 16 amino acids. The germline V gene has CDR1 KGHSH and CDR2 LQKENI. This CDR3 reads CASSPTMNRGRNEQFF. In DNA, the CDR3 is TGTGCCAGCTCACCTACGATGAATAGGGGGCGCAATGAGCAGTTCTTC.

This clone turned up a few times. The V and J genes are TRBV7-9 and TRBJ2-7; D not certain. In germline, CDR1 is SEHNR, CDR2 FQNEAQ (reference sequence). The CDR3 length is 16 residues. V was pared by 1 base and J by 0 bases, with 13 bases between. For the CDR3, the DNA is TGTGCCAGCAGCTTAGTAGGCAGCGCGAGCTCCTACGAGCAGTACTTC. Translated, it gives CASSLVGSASSYEQYF.